At least ten counts were recorded for the clone carrying this T cell receptor (beta chain). This specimen comes from a study of response to subunit inactivated influenza vaccine. One entry per CDR3 protein results from TCRdb running MiXCR on the RT-PCR reads. The repertoire holds 450,000 to 600,000 distinct CDR3 sequences, with 7.6% as singletons. With V trimmed by 6 bases and J by 4 bases, 11 bases remained unmatched. CDR1 and CDR2 (germline): MNHEY, SVGEGT. The CDR3 loop spans 16 amino acids. J is TRBJ1-3 and V is TRBV6-2 or TRBV6-3, with TRBD1 identical over 8 bases. The source material was PBMCs from blood, sampled about 24 months after vaccination. This sequence originates from a man between 50 and 75 years old who received an inactivated influenza vaccine. Here the CDR3 reads CASRSPGQGTGNTIYF. For the CDR3, the DNA is TGTGCCAGCAGATCGCCTGGACAGGGCACCGGAAACACCATATATTTT.